The 28 T cell receptor beta chains presented below share a single source sample, sequenced in a study of T cells in Graves' hyperthyroidism and ophthalmopathy. The CDR3 regions of TCR beta were amplified from RNA transcripts. RT-PCR in the first round (using the HTBI primer set) targeted the TCR CDR3. TCRdb called the multiplex PCR reads again in MiXCR, with one record for every CDR3 protein. The table shows 350,000 or so distinct CDR3 sequences, with approximately 18% occurring only once. The sequencing input was blood. All receptors derive from a woman aged 45-65 years with Graves' hyperthyroidism.

Many counts were recorded for this clonotype. The chain uses TRBV20-1 and TRBJ2-5; weak D call: TRBD2 (6 bases). Trimming took 6 bases from V and 2 from J, leaving 13 bases between them. Germline V gene sequence: CDR1 DFQATT, CDR2 SNEGSKA (reference sequence). The CDR3 extends over 13 amino acids. The CDR3 region is CSASQGGQETQYF. For the CDR3, the DNA is TGCAGTGCATCCCAGGGAGGACAAGAGACCCAGTACTTC.

This clonotype has a handful of counts. This may be a read error, as it is one base from a much larger clone. V usage is TRBV6-1 and J usage is TRBJ1-1; D unclear. This CDR3 contains 16 residues. Germline values: CDR1 MNHNS, CDR2 SASEGT. The CDR3 is CASSEWVLQKNTETFF. Here the CDR3 DNA reads TGTGCCAGCAGTGAATGGGTCCTACAGAAGAACACTGAAACTTTCTTT.

V gene TRBV27 combines with J gene TRBJ2-7; 7 positions match TRBD2. J lost 4 bases, V lost 2 bases, and 8 bases had no gene match. The CDR3 totals 15 residues. The germline V gene has CDR1 MNHEY and CDR2 SMNVEV (reference sequence). CDR3 in DNA: TGTGCCAGCAGTTTAGGCGGGAGTAGTCTATACGAGCAGTACGTC. This gives the protein CASSLGGSSLYEQYV.

This clonotype was seen more than once but under ten times. The CDR3 loop reads CASSPGQGLNEQYV. CDR3 nucleotides: TGTGCCAGCTCACCTGGGCAGGGGCTTAACGAGCAGTACGTC. The chain combines TRBV18 with TRBJ2-7; tentatively, D is TRBD1 (6 bases). Germline assignment: CDR1 KGHSH and CDR2 LQKENI. V lost 3 bases and J 5 bases, leaving 14 bases between the germline ends. CDR3 length: 14 residues.

This clonotype occurred many times. This chain uses TRBV12-3 or TRBV12-4 with TRBJ1-4; D not certain. The V and J ends lost 4 bases and 8 bases respectively, with 14 bases between them. The CDR3 runs to 14 residues. The CDR3 DNA sequence: TGTGCCAGCAGTTCACGAAACCTGGGGGAAAAACTGTTTTTT. Translation gives CASSSRNLGEKLFF.

This clonotype has only a few counts. The CDR3 is CASSEGQVHTGELFF. The CDR3 DNA reads TGTGCCAGCTCAGAGGGACAGGTCCACACCGGGGAGCTGTTTTTT. The chain couples TRBV18 to TRBJ2-2; 8 bases match TRBD1. V was pared by 5 bases and J by 3 bases, with 5 bases of the junction left unmatched. The CDR3 contains 15 residues. Germline CDR1 reads KGHSH; CDR2 reads LQKENI.

The table lists this clonotype with a few counts. V usage is TRBV27 and J usage is TRBJ2-1; the match to TRBD2 covers 13 bases. The CDR3 has 15 residues. Germline values: CDR1 MNHEY, CDR2 SMNVEV (reference sequence). V lost 7 bases, J lost 5 bases, and 5 bases stayed unmatched. CDR3 coding DNA: TGTGCCAGCACCGACGGGACTAGCGGGAACAATGAGCAGTTCTTC. This translates into CASTDGTSGNNEQFF.

This clonotype was observed at least ten times. The chain combines TRBV20-1 with TRBJ2-1; 13 bases match TRBD2. The V gene end was trimmed by 2 bases and the J gene end by 8 bases; junction bases not matched to a gene: 3. The CDR3 contains 14 residues. The germline V gene has CDR1 DFQATT and CDR2 SNEGSKA (reference sequence). The CDR3 DNA reads TGCAGTGCTAGACCGGGACTAGCGGGACATGAGCAGTTCTTC. It codes for CSARPGLAGHEQFF.

This rearrangement joins TRBV25-1 to TRBJ1-1; TRBD1 is a possible D gene (5 bases). This CDR3 region has 20 residues. The germline CDR1 and CDR2 sequences are MGHDK and SYGVNS. Trimming stripped 3 bases from V and 1 base from J, with 27 bases between. Written as DNA, the CDR3 is TGTGCCAGCAGTGAGAAGGGACCCCTTTTTAGAGGAGCCCAGAACACTGAAGCTTTCTTT. Translated, it gives CASSEKGPLFRGAQNTEAFF.

This clonotype was detected a few times. The V call is TRBV10-3, the J call TRBJ2-2; 13 bases map to TRBD2. The ends lost 2 bases at V and 0 bases at J; junction bases unmatched: 0. This CDR3 contains 17 residues. Germline V lookup: CDR1 ENHRY, CDR2 SYGVKD. This CDR3 is CAISEGLAGANTGELFF. DNA for the CDR3: TGTGCCATCAGTGAGGGACTAGCGGGGGCGAACACCGGGGAGCTGTTTTTT.

This clonotype was seen repeatedly, ten times or more. V usage is TRBV11-1 and J usage is TRBJ2-7; D possibly corresponds to TRBD2 (5 bases). The ends were cut back, 5 bases at V and 0 bases at J, with 8 bases in the middle. Germline assignment: CDR1 SGHAT and CDR2 FQDESV (reference sequence). CDR3 length: 13 residues. The CDR3: CASSKRSSYEQYF. The DNA of the CDR3 is TGTGCCAGCAGCAAGCGGAGCTCCTACGAGCAGTACTTC.

The rearrangement links TRBV4-1 to TRBJ1-2; possibly TRBD1 for D (6 bases). CDR3 size: 15 residues. The V and J ends lost 0 bases and 4 bases respectively, with 12 bases between them. Germline V CDR1 and CDR2: MGHRA, YSYEKL. CDR3 DNA: TGCGCCAGCAGCCAAGAAGGAGGGGGGCCCTATGGCTACACCTTC. Translating gives CASSQEGGGPYGYTF.

This clonotype was observed many times. The V call is TRBV3-1, the J call TRBJ2-7, with a possible D match to TRBD2 (6 bases). CDR1 and CDR2 from the germline V gene are LGHDT and YNNKEL (reference sequence). V gave up 1 base and J gave up 7 bases, with 11 bases separating them. The CDR3 is 13 residues long. CDR3 in amino acids: CASSQGMEGEQYV. The DNA of the CDR3 is TGTGCCAGCAGCCAAGGTATGGAGGGGGAGCAGTACGTC.

This clonotype was detected a few times. The chain combines TRBV6-5 with TRBJ1-6; 9 bases match TRBD1. This CDR3 is built from 16 residues. Losses at the gene ends were 0 bases for V and 7 bases for J; bases not matched to a gene: 4. Germline CDR1 reads MNHEY; CDR2 reads SVGAGI. The CDR3 sequence is CASSYSGQGGNSPLHF. CDR3 in DNA: TGTGCCAGCAGTTACTCGGGACAGGGCGGCAATTCACCCCTCCACTTT.

This clonotype was observed many times. This chain links TRBV6-1 with TRBJ1-2; 10 bases are a match to TRBD1. The CDR3 loop spans 13 amino acids. V shed 6 bases and J 9 bases; nucleotides not matched to a gene: 7. CDR1 MNHNS and CDR2 SASEGT come from the germline V gene. The CDR3 sequence is CASRRDRGSSYTF. The CDR3 nucleotides are TGTGCCAGCAGACGGGACAGGGGTAGTAGCTACACCTTC.

This chain uses TRBV3-1 with TRBJ2-1; the match to TRBD2 covers 9 bases. Germline values: CDR1 LGHDT, CDR2 YNNKEL (reference sequence). The J segment lost 7 bases and the V segment lost 0 bases, leaving 10 bases of the junction unmatched. The CDR3 consists of 17 residues. The CDR3 is CASSQDLAAGGRNEQFF. CDR3 DNA: TGTGCCAGCAGCCAAGATCTGGCGGCGGGGGGGCGTAATGAGCAGTTCTTC.

This clonotype was detected only once. The rearrangement joins TRBV9 to TRBJ1-4; 7 nucleotides match TRBD1. With V trimmed by 3 bases and J by 13 bases, 6 bases remained unmatched. Looked up from germline, CDR1 is SGDLS and CDR2 is YYNGEE. The CDR3 totals 12 residues. The CDR3 DNA sequence: TGTGCCAGCAGCGGAGACAGGGAAGGACTGTTTTTT. This codes for CASSGDREGLFF.

This clonotype came up many times. V gene TRBV5-1 combines with J gene TRBJ1-1; the D gene is possibly TRBD1 (5 bases). The CDR3 length is 16 residues. From germline, CDR1 is SGHRS and CDR2 YFSETQ. V lost 0 bases to trimming and J lost 3 bases, with 15 bases between them. In nucleotides, the CDR3 is TGCGCCAGCAGCTTGGAATGGGGGGAAGGGGACACTGAAGCTTTCTTT. Translated, it gives CASSLEWGEGDTEAFF.

This clonotype showed up just once. The rearrangement uses TRBV6-2 or TRBV6-3 and TRBJ1-1, with D perhaps matching TRBD1 (6 bases). Germline lookup yields CDR1 MNHEY and CDR2 SVGEGT. Trimming shortened V by 6 bases and J by 11 bases, and 22 bases separated the two germline ends. The CDR3 extends over 14 amino acids. The CDR3 nucleotides read TGTGCCAGCAGCTTCGAGGGGGACCTCCGAGGGGCTTTCTTT. Its translation: CASSFEGDLRGAFF.

Note on this clonotype: A much larger clonotype is one base distant, so this may be a read error. V is TRBV30 and J is TRBJ2-5; 8 nucleotides agree with TRBD1. CDR3 size: 14 residues. Germline-derived CDR1 and CDR2 are GTSNPN and SVGIG (reference sequence). The CDR3 nucleotides are TGTGCCTGGAGGTCGGCAGGGGGCGAAGAGGCCCAGTACTTC. This codes for CAWRSAGGEEAQYF.

The rearrangement joins TRBV27 to TRBJ2-1; 11 bases fit TRBD2. V lost 6 bases, J lost 4 bases, and 5 bases stayed unmatched. Germline CDR1 is MNHEY and CDR2 is SMNVEV (reference sequence). This CDR3 is 15 amino acids long. CDR3 nucleotides: TGTGCCAGCAGCCTTAGCGGGAGGGCATACAATGAGCAGTTCTTC. It codes for CASSLSGRAYNEQFF.

This clonotype was seen many times. This chain links TRBV12-3 or TRBV12-4 with TRBJ1-5; possible D gene TRBD1, 5 bases. V lost 3 bases and J lost 3, with 9 bases in between. The CDR3 is made up of 14 amino acids. CDR3 sequence reads: CASSLAGPNQPQHF. The CDR3 DNA sequence: TGTGCCAGCAGTTTGGCAGGGCCCAATCAGCCCCAGCATTTT.

The chain carries TRBV20-1 and TRBJ2-5; no clear D gene. V gave up 1 base and J gave up 1 base, with 7 bases separating them. Germline loops: CDR1 DFQATT, CDR2 SNEGSKA (reference sequence). The CDR3 has 13 amino acids. The CDR3 sequence: CSARVPSQETQYF. The DNA for the CDR3 is TGCAGTGCTAGAGTACCCAGCCAAGAGACCCAGTACTTC.

This clonotype was seen ten or more times. This chain connects TRBV13 to TRBJ2-1, with 12 positions matching TRBD2. With V trimmed by 5 bases and J by 4 bases, 3 bases remained unmatched. This CDR3 has 15 amino acids. Looked up from germline, CDR1 is PRHDT and CDR2 is FYEKMQ (reference sequence). Written as DNA, the CDR3 is TGTGCCAGCAGCGAACTAGCGGGAGGATACAATGAGCAGTTCTTC. This encodes CASSELAGGYNEQFF.

The chain links TRBV7-2 to TRBJ2-6; D remains ambiguous. CDR3 size: 14 residues. The ends were cut back, 2 bases at V and 4 bases at J, with 6 bases in the middle. CDR1 and CDR2 from the germline V gene are SGHTA and FQGNSA. CDR3 sequence: CASSLTPGANVLTF. The DNA of the CDR3 is TGTGCCAGCAGCTTAACCCCCGGGGCCAACGTCCTGACTTTC.

The chain carries TRBV19 and TRBJ1-1, with D maybe TRBD1 (5 bases). V was pared by 4 bases and J by 6 bases, with 15 bases between. This CDR3 is built from 14 residues. Germline values: CDR1 LNHDA, CDR2 SQIVND (reference sequence). This chain's CDR3 is CASSTVPRDAEAFF. CDR3 bases: TGTGCCAGTAGTACCGTCCCCCGGGACGCTGAAGCTTTCTTT.

This clonotype came up many times. This chain joins TRBV7-9 and TRBJ2-3; TRBD1 matches 9 bases. The CDR3 has 15 amino acids. V shed 5 bases, J shed 3 bases, and the junction held 6 bases outside the gene matches. The germline V gene encodes CDR1 SEHNR and CDR2 FQNEAQ (reference sequence). The CDR3 protein is CASSETGTGTDTQYF. The CDR3, as DNA: TGTGCCAGCAGCGAAACCGGGACAGGGACAGATACGCAGTATTTT.

The table lists this clonotype with a few counts. The J gene is TRBJ2-7, the V gene TRBV2; the D gene is possibly TRBD1 (8 bases). The CDR3 is 15 residues long. Germline loops: CDR1 SNHLY, CDR2 FYNNEI. Trimming cost V 7 bases and J 3 bases, with 19 bases left between them. The CDR3 DNA is TGTGCCAGCACCGCCCGGACAGGGAGGGACTACGAGCAGTACTTC. The encoded protein is CASTARTGRDYEQYF. The variable domain in full, completed from reference TRBV2 and TRBJ2-7, reads EPEVTQTPSHQVTQMGQEVILRCVPISNHLYFYWYRQILGQKVEFLVSFYNNEISEKSEIFDDQFSVERPDGSNFTLKIRSTKLEDSAMYFCASTARTGRDYEQYFGPGTRLTVT.